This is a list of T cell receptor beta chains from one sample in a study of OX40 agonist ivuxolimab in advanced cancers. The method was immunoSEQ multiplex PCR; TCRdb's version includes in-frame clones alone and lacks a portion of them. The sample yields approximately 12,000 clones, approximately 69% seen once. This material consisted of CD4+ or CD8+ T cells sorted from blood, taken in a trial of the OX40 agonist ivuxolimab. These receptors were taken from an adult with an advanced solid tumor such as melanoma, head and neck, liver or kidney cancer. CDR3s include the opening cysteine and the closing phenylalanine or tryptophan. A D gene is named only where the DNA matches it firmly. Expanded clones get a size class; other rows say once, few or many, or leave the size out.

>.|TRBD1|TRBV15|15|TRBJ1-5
CATSTRTGGGQPQHF
TGTGCCACCAGCACGCGGACAGGGGGAGGTCAGCCCCAGCATTTT
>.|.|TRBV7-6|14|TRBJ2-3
CASSLWGAGDTQYF
TGTGCCAGCAGCTTATGGGGGGCCGGAGATACGCAGTATTTT
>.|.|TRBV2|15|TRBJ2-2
CASSEEGRNTGELFF
TGTGCCAGCAGTGAGGAAGGTCGGAACACCGGGGAGCTGTTTTTT
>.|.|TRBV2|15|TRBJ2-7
CASSEGRSELYEQYF
TGTGCCAGCAGTGAGGGTAGAAGCGAGCTCTACGAGCAGTACTTC
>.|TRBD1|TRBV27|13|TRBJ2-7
CASSLGQLYEQYF
TGTGCCAGCAGTTTGGGACAGCTATACGAGCAGTACTTC
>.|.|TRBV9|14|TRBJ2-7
CASSVGGGPGEQYF
TGTGCCAGCAGCGTAGGCGGGGGCCCGGGGGAGCAGTACTTC
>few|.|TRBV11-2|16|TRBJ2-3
CASTPKMGPSTDTQYF
TGTGCCAGCACCCCTAAGATGGGACCAAGCACAGATACGCAGTATTTT
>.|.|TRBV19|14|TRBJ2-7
CASSMGPAAGEQYF
TGTGCCAGTAGTATGGGGCCGGCCGCGGGAGAGCAGTACTTC
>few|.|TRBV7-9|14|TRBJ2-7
CASSPSGLFYEQYF
TGTGCCAGCAGCCCCTCGGGTCTTTTCTACGAGCAGTACTTC
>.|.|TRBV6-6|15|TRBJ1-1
CASSFKHTGEAEAFF
TGTGCCAGCAGTTTTAAGCACACCGGAGAGGCTGAAGCTTTCTTT
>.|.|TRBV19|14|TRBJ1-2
CASTMGGATYGYTF
TGTGCCAGTACCATGGGGGGGGCGACGTATGGCTACACCTTC
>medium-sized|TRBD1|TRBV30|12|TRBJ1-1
CAWRRQGTEAFF
TGTGCCTGGAGACGACAGGGGACTGAAGCTTTCTTT
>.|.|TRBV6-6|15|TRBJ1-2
CASSYSRGGSDGYTF
TGTGCCAGCAGTTACTCAAGAGGGGGGAGCGATGGCTACACCTTC
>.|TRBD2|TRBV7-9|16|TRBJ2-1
CASRPMGLDVGNEQFF
TGTGCCAGCAGGCCGATGGGACTAGACGTTGGCAATGAGCAGTTCTTC
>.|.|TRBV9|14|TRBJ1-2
CASSPSGGLGGYTF
TGTGCCAGCAGCCCTAGTGGGGGACTAGGCGGCTACACCTTC
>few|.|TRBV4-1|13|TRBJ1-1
CASSLDGDTEAFF
TGCGCCAGCAGCCTGGACGGTGACACTGAAGCTTTCTTT
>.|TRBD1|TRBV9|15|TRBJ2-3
CASSVATGGPDTQYF
TGTGCCAGCAGCGTAGCGACAGGGGGGCCAGATACGCAGTATTTT
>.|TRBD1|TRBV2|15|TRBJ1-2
CASSPGTGPNYGYTF
TGTGCCAGCAGCCCCGGGACAGGCCCTAACTATGGCTACACCTTC
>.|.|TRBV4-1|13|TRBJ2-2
CASSQTLAGELFF
TGCGCCAGCAGCCAAACACTAGCTGGGGAGCTGTTTTTT
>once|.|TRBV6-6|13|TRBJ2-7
CASSYSQAYEQYF
TGTGCCAGCAGTTACAGTCAGGCCTACGAGCAGTACTTC
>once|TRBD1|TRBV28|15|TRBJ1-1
CASREDRAENTEAFF
TGTGCCAGCAGAGAAGACAGGGCCGAAAACACTGAAGCTTTCTTT
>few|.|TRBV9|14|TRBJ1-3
CASSGYLSGNTIYF
TGTGCCAGCAGTGGTTATCTCTCTGGAAACACCATATATTTT
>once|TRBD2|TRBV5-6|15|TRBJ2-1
CASSLFASGSSEQFF
TGTGCCAGCAGCTTGTTCGCTAGCGGGTCCTCGGAGCAGTTCTTC
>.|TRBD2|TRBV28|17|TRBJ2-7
CASSPPVPTSGEDEQYF
TGTGCCAGCAGTCCGCCCGTGCCGACTAGCGGGGAGGACGAGCAGTACTTC